The 24 T cell receptor beta chains reported below all come from one sample, sequenced in a study of control samples from healthy donors and cancer patients. Only in-frame clones appear in the TCRdb table, and some are missing; sequencing was by immunoSEQ multiplex PCR. The top ten hold roughly 39% of the sample, which has tens of thousands of clones, about four fifths seen once. The sequencing sample was made of PBMCs. These receptors were taken from a man between 65 and 80 years old with lung cancer.

V and J are TRBV6-5 and TRBJ1-2; D is undetermined. CDR1 is MNHEY and CDR2 is SVGAGI in the germline V gene. Deletions cut 0 bases from V and 1 base from J, with 9 bases between. This CDR3 spans 15 amino acids. The CDR3, as DNA: TGTGCCAGCAGTTACTCGCCGGCTATTAACTATGGCTACACCTTC. It yields the protein CASSYSPAINYGYTF.

The chain has TRBV12-3 or TRBV12-4 and TRBJ1-1, with no clear D. The V end lost 2 bases, the J end lost 7 bases, and 8 bases lay between the germline ends. The CDR3 is made up of 12 amino acids. The CDR3 DNA is TGTGCCAGCAGTTTAATCCGGAGTGAAGCTTTCTTT. Protein: CASSLIRSEAFF.

This chain uses TRBV14 with TRBJ2-3, with D uncertain. Germline V CDR1 and CDR2: SGHDN, FVKESK. The CDR3 sequence is 12 residues long. The germline V and J ends were trimmed by 1 base and 7 bases, with 6 bases remaining between them. Here the CDR3 reads CASSQVRYTQYF. The CDR3 region has the DNA TGTGCCAGCAGCCAAGTTAGATATACGCAGTATTTT. Full variable domain (missing parts from reference TRBV14 and TRBJ2-3): EAGVTQFPSHSVIEKGQTVTLRCDPISGHDNLYWYRRVMGKEIKFLLHFVKESKQDESGMPNNRFLAERTGGTYSTLKVQPAELEDSGVYFCASSQVRYTQYFGPGTRLTVL.

The CDR3 spells CASRTGGNYGYTF. The CDR3 nucleotides read TGCGCCAGCCGGACAGGGGGAAACTATGGCTACACCTTC. The chain joins TRBV5-1 to TRBJ1-2; the match to TRBD1 covers 10 bases. CDR3 length: 13 amino acids. Unmatched junction bases numbered 2, after V lost 7 bases and J lost 2 bases. CDR1 and CDR2 (germline): SGHRS, YFSETQ.

The V gene is TRBV4-1, the J gene TRBJ2-7, with D possibly TRBD2 on 6 matching bases. In germline, CDR1 is MGHRA, CDR2 YSYEKL. V lost 3 bases and J lost 2, with 14 bases in between. The CDR3 loop spans 15 amino acids. The CDR3 spells CASSHPPRGTYEQYF. In DNA form, the CDR3 reads TGCGCCAGCAGCCACCCTCCGCGGGGTACCTACGAGCAGTACTTC.

This chain uses TRBV6-5 with TRBJ1-2; D is undetermined. The CDR3 extends over 13 amino acids. The ends were cut back, 6 bases at V and 7 bases at J, with 15 bases in the middle. Germline CDR1 and CDR2: MNHEY and SVGAGI. CDR3 coding DNA: TGTGCCAGCAGGCCGCCCCGGGGAGGTGGCTACACCTTC. This encodes CASRPPRGGGYTF.

This chain links TRBV18 with TRBJ2-2; 10 positions match TRBD1. This CDR3 spans 15 amino acids. The J segment lost 3 bases and the V segment lost 3 bases, leaving 1 base of the junction unmatched. CDR1 KGHSH and CDR2 LQKENI come from the germline V gene. DNA for the CDR3: TGTGCCAGCTCACCTGGGACAGGGGACACCGGGGAGCTGTTTTTT. Amino acid sequence: CASSPGTGDTGELFF.

This chain uses TRBV15 with TRBJ2-3; TRBD1 is a possible D gene (6 bases). The germline V and J ends were trimmed by 0 bases and 5 bases, with 12 bases remaining between them. The CDR3 is 15 residues long. Germline loops: CDR1 LNHNV, CDR2 YYDKDF (reference sequence). CDR3 sequence: CATSREPDSRDTQYF. The DNA for the CDR3 is TGTGCCACCAGCAGAGAACCGGACAGTCGAGATACGCAGTATTTT.

The gene calls are TRBV28 and TRBJ2-5, with D possibly TRBD1 on 5 matching bases. V lost 6 bases and J lost 1, with 12 bases in between. Germline CDR1 is MDHEN and CDR2 is SYDVKM. The CDR3 is 14 amino acids. The CDR3 loop is CASSPSGLQETQYF. CDR3 nucleotide sequence: TGTGCCAGCAGCCCCTCAGGGCTCCAAGAGACCCAGTACTTC.

The V gene is TRBV6-5, the J gene TRBJ1-2; 9 nucleotides match TRBD1. V shed 6 bases and J 8 bases; nucleotides not matched to a gene: 10. CDR3 length: 14 amino acids. Germline lookup yields CDR1 MNHEY and CDR2 SVGAGI. The CDR3 protein is CASSTSGTGKGYTF. The CDR3 DNA reads as TGTGCCAGCAGCACCTCGGGGACAGGGAAGGGCTACACCTTC.

This clone was recorded once. This chain uses TRBV19 with TRBJ2-7; no definite D call. The CDR3 loop spans 13 amino acids. V lost 4 bases to trimming and J lost 3 bases, with 10 bases between them. In germline, CDR1 is LNHDA, CDR2 SQIVND (reference sequence). The CDR3: CASSTRRNYEQYF. CDR3 DNA sequence: TGTGCCAGTAGTACAAGACGGAACTACGAGCAGTACTTC.

The chain links TRBV7-6 to TRBJ2-1, with 9 nucleotides matching TRBD1. J was trimmed by 8 bases and V by 4 bases; bases with no gene match: 9. Germline CDR1 SGHVS, CDR2 FNYEAQ. CDR3 length: 15 residues. This chain's CDR3 is CASSSDGTGPHEQFF. The CDR3 DNA reads as TGTGCCAGCAGCTCTGACGGGACAGGGCCTCATGAGCAGTTCTTC.

This clone was seen more than once but under ten times. The chain carries TRBV18 and TRBJ1-5; D not certain. The ends were cut back, 3 bases at V and 2 bases at J, with 11 bases in the middle. This CDR3 comprises 15 residues. Germline V gene lookup returns CDR1 KGHSH and CDR2 LQKENI. CDR3 amino acids: CASSPVFTGNQPQHF. CDR3 DNA sequence: TGTGCCAGCTCACCCGTATTTACTGGCAATCAGCCCCAGCATTTT.

V and J are TRBV18 and TRBJ1-5; TRBD1 is a possible D gene (5 bases). Germline V gives CDR1 KGHSH, CDR2 LQKENI. Trimming took off 3 bases at V and 5 bases at J, with 11 bases between the two ends. The CDR3 contains 14 residues. The CDR3 is CASSPGQGHQPQHF. The CDR3 DNA reads TGTGCCAGCTCACCGGGGCAGGGTCATCAGCCCCAGCATTTT. Combining the CDR3 with reference TRBV18 and TRBJ1-5 gives the whole variable domain NAGVMQNPRHLVRRRGQEARLRCSPMKGHSHVYWYRQLPEEGLKFMVYLQKENIIDESGMPKERFSAEFPKEGPSILRIQQVVRGDSAAYFCASSPGQGHQPQHFGDGTRLSIL.

The V and J genes are TRBV6-5 and TRBJ2-5, with D hard to call. CDR3 length: 11 amino acids. The germline V gene has CDR1 MNHEY and CDR2 SVGAGI. Trimming took 7 bases from V and 7 from J, leaving 10 bases between them. The CDR3 reads CASKGWGTQYF. For the CDR3, the DNA is TGTGCCAGCAAAGGATGGGGGACCCAGTACTTC.

The chain is built from TRBV30 and TRBJ2-2; D may be TRBD2 (6 bases). There are 14 residues in the CDR3. The V end lost 5 bases, the J end lost 6 bases, and 16 bases lay between the germline ends. CDR1 and CDR2 from the germline V gene are GTSNPN and SVGIG (reference sequence). The CDR3 reads CAWGGTAFAGELFF. CDR3 DNA sequence: TGTGCCTGGGGGGGGACCGCGTTCGCCGGGGAGCTGTTTTTT.

The chain recombines TRBV19 with TRBJ2-3, with D unclear. This CDR3 region has 14 residues. The germline gives CDR1 LNHDA, CDR2 SQIVND (reference sequence). Trimming took 5 bases from V and 1 from J, leaving 10 bases between them. The CDR3 DNA sequence: TGTGCCAGTAGTCCACGGGTCCGCACAGATACGCAGTATTTT. Translating gives CASSPRVRTDTQYF.

The chain recombines TRBV7-2 with TRBJ2-7; perhaps TRBD1 as D (6 bases). This CDR3 has 13 residues. With 6 bases removed from V and 6 bases from J, the gap between germline ends came to 15 bases. The germline CDR1 and CDR2 sequences are SGHTA and FQGNSA. CDR3 loop: CASSPDRRGEQYF. DNA for the CDR3: TGTGCCAGCAGTCCTGACAGGCGTGGCGAGCAGTACTTC.

The J gene is TRBJ1-4, the V gene TRBV6-4, with D possibly matching TRBD1 (5 bases). The CDR3 is made up of 15 amino acids. The V end lost 3 bases, the J end lost 5 bases, and 13 bases lay between the germline ends. Germline CDR1 is MRHNA and CDR2 is SNTAGT. DNA for the CDR3: TGTGCCAGCAGTGAGATGGGACGGGAGAATGAAAAACTGTTTTTT. Translated, it gives CASSEMGRENEKLFF.

This chain connects TRBV6-2 or TRBV6-3 to TRBJ1-1, with D hard to call. The V gene lost 6 bases and the J gene lost 4 bases, with 18 bases spanning the gap. The CDR3 is 15 residues long. Germline CDR1 reads MNHEY; CDR2 reads SVGEGT. CDR3 sequence: CASSTDKVVGTEAFF. The CDR3 DNA follows: TGTGCCAGCAGCACCGACAAGGTGGTGGGCACTGAAGCTTTCTTT.

The CDR3 loop reads CATSRVGGGTGELFF. For the CDR3, the DNA is TGTGCCACCAGCAGAGTAGGGGGCGGCACCGGGGAGCTGTTTTTT. The J gene is TRBJ2-2, the V gene TRBV15, with 7 positions matching TRBD1. The V and J ends lost 1 base and 4 bases, in that order; junction bases with no gene match: 3. The CDR3 totals 15 residues. Germline CDR1 LNHNV, CDR2 YYDKDF (reference sequence). The variable domain in full, completed from reference TRBV15 and TRBJ2-2, reads DAMVIQNPRYQVTQFGKPVTLSCSQTLNHNVMYWYQQKSSQAPKLLFHYYDKDFNNEADTPDNFQSRRPNTSFCFLDIRSPGLGDTAMYLCATSRVGGGTGELFFGEGSRLTVL.

This clone was seen once. V and J are TRBV9 and TRBJ2-2; a possible D gene is TRBD2 (5 bases). This CDR3 has 16 amino acids. Germline V gives CDR1 SGDLS, CDR2 YYNGEE. Trimming took off 3 bases at V and 3 bases at J, with 15 bases between the two ends. DNA of the CDR3: TGTGCCAGCAGCGCTACGGGATTATGGGACACCGGGGAGCTGTTTTTT. This codes for CASSATGLWDTGELFF.

The chain carries TRBV4-1 and TRBJ2-1; D may be TRBD1 (6 bases). The CDR3 runs 16 residues. Trimming removed 1 base from V and 2 bases from J, with 12 bases in between. CDR1 and CDR2 (germline): MGHRA, YSYEKL. In DNA, the CDR3 is TGCGCCAGCAGCCAAGCCGGGACATCTACCTACAATGAGCAGTTCTTC. Its protein product is CASSQAGTSTYNEQFF.

This clone was seen just once. The gene calls are TRBV6-5 and TRBJ1-5; D not certain. V was shortened by 10 bases and J by 5 bases, with 21 bases between the two germline ends. This CDR3 is 15 amino acids long. CDR1 is MNHEY and CDR2 is SVGAGI in the germline V gene. CDR3 bases: TGTGCCACCAACTCTGGTCGGATAAAGCATCAGCCCCAGCATTTT. Translated: CATNSGRIKHQPQHF.